The 14 T cell receptor beta chains below were found in one sample sequenced in a study of shared clonotypes between healthy human individuals. TCRdb's table, derived via immunoSEQ multiplex PCR, lists solely in-frame clones and lacks some. The sample holds 700,000 or so clones, 72% seen once. Sequenced input: memory CD4+ T cells sorted from blood. Subset here: CD45RA-negative fraction. These TCRs come from a woman aged 30 to 39 in good health.

The chain recombines TRBV4-1 with TRBJ2-5; perhaps TRBD1 as D (5 bases). Per germline, CDR1 MGHRA and CDR2 YSYEKL. The CDR3 spans 13 residues. The V end lost 2 bases, the J end lost 5 bases, and 9 bases lay between the germline ends. The CDR3, as DNA: TGCGCCAGCAGCCAACTGGGGCGGGAGACCCAGTACTTC. Translated: CASSQLGRETQYF.

This chain joins TRBV5-4 and TRBJ2-7, with TRBD2 identical over 11 bases. J was trimmed by 0 bases and V by 4 bases; bases with no gene match: 6. The CDR3 runs 16 residues. Germline V lookup: CDR1 SGHNT, CDR2 YYREEE (reference sequence). CDR3 sequence: CASSRIAGGDSYEQYF. CDR3 nucleotides: TGTGCCAGCAGCCGAATAGCGGGAGGGGACTCCTACGAGCAGTACTTC.

This clone has a single count. The CDR3 loop reads CASSIMGLYYNEQFF. For the CDR3, the DNA is TGTGCCAGTAGTATAATGGGACTCTACTACAATGAGCAGTTCTTC. This chain links TRBV19 with TRBJ2-1; perhaps TRBD2 as D (6 bases). CDR1 is LNHDA, CDR2 SQIVND, per germline (reference sequence). This CDR3 spans 15 amino acids. Trimming left V 2 bases short and J 3 bases short, with 11 bases between. Drawing the rest from reference TRBV19 and TRBJ2-1, the complete variable domain is DGGITQSPKYLFRKEGQNVTLSCEQNLNHDAMYWYRQDPGQGLRLIYYSQIVNDFQKGDIAEGYSVSREKKESFPLTVTSAQKNPTAFYLCASSIMGLYYNEQFFGPGTRLTVL.

The chain links TRBV2 to TRBJ2-7, with D perhaps given as TRBD1 or TRBD2 (5 bases each). Germline V gene lookup returns CDR1 SNHLY and CDR2 FYNNEI. This CDR3 is 15 amino acids long. Trimming pared 5 bases from V and 7 bases from J, leaving 21 bases between. The DNA for the CDR3 is TGTGCCAGCAGTCAAAGGCAGGGACGGTTGGGTGAGCAGTACTTC. The encoded protein is CASSQRQGRLGEQYF.

This rearrangement joins TRBV7-2 to TRBJ2-7; no reliable D call. V was trimmed by 1 base and J by 1 base, leaving 8 bases between them. The CDR3 extends over 14 amino acids. Germline V CDR1 and CDR2: SGHTA, FQGNSA. The CDR3 DNA reads TGTGCCAGCAGCTTAGTTCTCGGGTCCTACGAGCAGTACTTC. It codes for CASSLVLGSYEQYF.

This clone was recorded a few times. The gene calls are TRBV28 and TRBJ2-7, with D uncertain. CDR3 length: 13 amino acids. Germline CDR1 reads MDHEN; CDR2 reads SYDVKM. Deletions cut 3 bases from V and 6 bases from J, with 12 bases between. As DNA, the CDR3 is TGTGCCAGCAGTTTTAGGGTTCTTAGCGAGCAGTACTTC. Amino acids: CASSFRVLSEQYF.

The V gene is TRBV19, the J gene TRBJ2-5; 9 bases are a match to TRBD1. The trim removed 5 bases at V and 2 bases at J, leaving 6 bases unmatched. The CDR3 covers 15 residues. Germline CDR1 reads LNHDA; CDR2 reads SQIVND (reference sequence). CDR3 amino acids: CASSRDRDSQETQYF. The CDR3 DNA reads TGTGCCAGTAGTCGGGACAGGGACAGTCAAGAGACCCAGTACTTC. Based on the CDR3 plus reference TRBV19 and TRBJ2-5, the full variable domain is DGGITQSPKYLFRKEGQNVTLSCEQNLNHDAMYWYRQDPGQGLRLIYYSQIVNDFQKGDIAEGYSVSREKKESFPLTVTSAQKNPTAFYLCASSRDRDSQETQYFGPGTRLLVL.

The chain recombines TRBV5-4 with TRBJ2-3, with D possibly TRBD2 on 6 matching bases. The germline V gene has CDR1 SGHNT and CDR2 YYREEE (reference sequence). Trimming shortened V by 8 bases and J by 7 bases, and 17 bases separated the two germline ends. The CDR3 sequence is 13 residues long. CDR3 DNA sequence: TGTGCCAGTGCTAGCGACCCCCCCTATACGCAGTATTTT. Its translation is CASASDPPYTQYF.

Many counts were recorded for this clone. This chain uses TRBV6-5 with TRBJ1-4; D is possibly TRBD1 (5 bases). Germline CDR1 is MNHEY and CDR2 is SVGAGI. The CDR3 spans 13 residues. The germline V and J ends were trimmed by 5 bases and 8 bases, with 12 bases remaining between them. DNA for the CDR3: TGTGCCAGCAGTAATGACAGTTTAGAAAAACTGTTTTTT. Translating gives CASSNDSLEKLFF.

In DNA, the CDR3 is TGTGCCAGCAGTTTTGTTTCACAGGGCAGCTACGAGCAGTACTTC. Encoded protein: CASSFVSQGSYEQYF. The chain links TRBV28 to TRBJ2-7; D may be TRBD1 (6 bases). This CDR3 has 15 amino acids. The V gene lost 3 bases and the J gene lost 3 bases, with 15 bases spanning the gap. The germline V gene has CDR1 MDHEN and CDR2 SYDVKM.

The chain combines TRBV5-1 with TRBJ2-5; TRBD1 aligns across 7 bases. The V gene end was trimmed by 5 bases and the J gene end by 5 bases; junction bases not matched to a gene: 18. Germline V lookup: CDR1 SGHRS, CDR2 YFSETQ. This CDR3 is 17 amino acids long. As DNA, the CDR3 is TGCGCCAGCAGGGCCGGGACAGAAGAACTTAGTAGGGAGACCCAGTACTTC. It specifies CASRAGTEELSRETQYF.

The chain links TRBV7-2 to TRBJ1-3, with D uncertain. The CDR3 length is 13 residues. Trimming took 5 bases from V and 7 from J, leaving 12 bases between them. The V gene's germline CDR1 is SGHTA and CDR2 FQGNSA. DNA for the CDR3: TGTGCCAGCAGCCCATACCTTCAGAACACCATATATTTT. Translated: CASSPYLQNTIYF.

The V gene is TRBV7-9, the J gene TRBJ2-1; TRBD2 matches at 11 bases. The CDR3 is 16 residues long. V shed 5 bases, J shed 9 bases, and the junction held 12 bases outside the gene matches. Germline-derived CDR1 and CDR2 are SEHNR and FQNEAQ (reference sequence). DNA of the CDR3: TGTGCCAGCAGCCTCTTCTTTAGCGGGAGGGCCCGTGAGCAGTTCTTC. Protein: CASSLFFSGRAREQFF.

The chain employs TRBV7-2 and TRBJ2-5; no clear D. The V gene lost 3 bases and the J gene lost 1 base, with 9 bases spanning the gap. This CDR3 spans 14 amino acids. Germline CDR1 SGHTA, CDR2 FQGNSA. The CDR3 DNA reads as TGTGCCAGCAGCTTTGGACGGCTCCAAGAGACCCAGTACTTC. It translates to CASSFGRLQETQYF.